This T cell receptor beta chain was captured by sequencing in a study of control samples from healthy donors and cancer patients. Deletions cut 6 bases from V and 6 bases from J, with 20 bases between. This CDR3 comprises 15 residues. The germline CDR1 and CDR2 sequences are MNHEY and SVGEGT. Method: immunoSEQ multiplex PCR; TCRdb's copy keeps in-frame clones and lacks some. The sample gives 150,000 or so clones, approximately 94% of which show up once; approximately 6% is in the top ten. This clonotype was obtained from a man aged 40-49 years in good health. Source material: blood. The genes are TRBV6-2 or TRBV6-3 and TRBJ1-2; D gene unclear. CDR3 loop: CASSRDERSRNGYTF. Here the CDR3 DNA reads TGTGCCAGCAGCCGCGACGAGCGGTCCAGAAATGGCTACACCTTC.